The 15 T cell receptor beta chains given below trace back to one sample, sequenced in a study of blood T cell repertoires in COVID-19. Generated by immunoSEQ multiplex PCR, the TCRdb table keeps only in-frame clones and is missing some. The data contain around 140,000 clones, 65% to 90% of them singletons. Specimen: peripheral blood. The receptors here all came from a woman aged 60-70 years with active or convalescent COVID-19.

The chain joins TRBV4-3 to TRBJ1-2, with 7 bases that match TRBD1. Losses at the gene ends were 1 base for V and 7 bases for J; bases not matched to a gene: 12. This CDR3 has 16 residues. Germline CDR1 is LGHNA and CDR2 is YSLEER. This CDR3 is CASSQGGLTGASGYTF. CDR3 DNA sequence: TGCGCCAGCAGCCAAGGTGGGCTCACAGGGGCTTCTGGCTACACCTTC.

This clone was seen ten or more times. Other DNA sequences in this sample translate to the same CDR3. This rearrangement joins TRBV15 to TRBJ1-4; 7 bases match TRBD1. The length of the CDR3 is 14 residues. Germline loops: CDR1 LNHNV, CDR2 YYDKDF (reference sequence). The J segment lost 5 bases and the V segment lost 5 bases, leaving 5 bases of the junction unmatched. The chain's CDR3 is CATSDDRVNEKLFF. DNA for the CDR3: TGTGCCACCAGCGACGACAGGGTGAATGAAAAACTGTTTTTT.

The chain recombines TRBV11-2 with TRBJ2-2; 8 bases fit TRBD2. This CDR3 contains 15 residues. The germline CDR1 and CDR2 sequences are SGHAT and FQNNGV. The ends lost 3 bases at V and 6 bases at J; junction bases unmatched: 6. CDR3 residues: CASSFEAGVAGELFF. DNA for the CDR3: TGTGCCAGCAGCTTCGAAGCGGGAGTTGCCGGGGAGCTGTTTTTT.

The chain carries TRBV6-6 and TRBJ1-5; possibly TRBD1 for D (6 bases). From germline, CDR1 is MNHNY and CDR2 SVGAGI (reference sequence). The V and J ends lost 2 bases and 2 bases respectively, with 13 bases between them. This CDR3 spans 16 amino acids. Here the CDR3 DNA reads TGTGCCAGCAGTTACCCGGGGGGCTCGGGCAATCAGCCCCAGCATTTT. Translating gives CASSYPGGSGNQPQHF.

The gene calls are TRBV7-9 and TRBJ1-2, with 7 nucleotides matching TRBD1. The CDR3 is 14 residues long. Germline assignment: CDR1 SEHNR and CDR2 FQNEAQ (reference sequence). V shed 3 bases and J 8 bases; nucleotides not matched to a gene: 9. CDR3 sequence reads: CASSFGAQGYGYTF. As DNA, the CDR3 is TGTGCCAGCAGCTTTGGGGCACAGGGGTACGGCTACACCTTC. Full variable domain (outside the CDR3, taken from reference TRBV7-9 and TRBJ1-2): DTGVSQNPRHKITKRGQNVTFRCDPISEHNRLYWYRQTLGQGPEFLTYFQNEAQLEKSRLLSDRFSAERPKGSFSTLEIQRTEQGDSAMYLCASSFGAQGYGYTFGSGTRLTVV.

Remarks on this clone: A much larger clone sits a single nucleotide away, making a read error possible. The chain has TRBV7-9 and TRBJ1-1; D not resolved. The V end lost 1 base, the J end lost 1 base, and 4 bases lay between the germline ends. The CDR3 extends over 13 amino acids. Germline V gene data show CDR1 as SEHNR and CDR2 as FQNEAQ (reference sequence). For the CDR3, the DNA is TGTGCCAGCAGCTTAGGTCAGAACACTGAAGCTTTCTTT. This translates into CASSLGQNTEAFF.

The rearrangement joins TRBV5-1 to TRBJ1-1; possible D gene TRBD1, 6 bases. This CDR3 has 14 amino acids. The germline CDR1 and CDR2 sequences are SGHRS and YFSETQ. V lost 5 bases and J lost 4, with 15 bases in between. The CDR3 DNA follows: TGCGCCAGCAGTCGGGACAAAACCGGCACTGAAGCTTTCTTT. Amino acid sequence: CASSRDKTGTEAFF. Full variable domain (missing parts from reference TRBV5-1 and TRBJ1-1): KAGVTQTPRYLIKTRGQQVTLSCSPISGHRSVSWYQQTPGQGLQFLFEYFSETQRNKGNFPGRFSGRQFSNSRSEMNVSTLELGDSALYLCASSRDKTGTEAFFGQGTRLTVV.

The chain is built from TRBV7-8 and TRBJ1-6; weak D call: TRBD1 (5 bases). This CDR3 contains 14 residues. V was pared by 4 bases and J by 8 bases, with 12 bases between. Germline values: CDR1 SGHVS, CDR2 FQNEAQ. The DNA of the CDR3 is TGTGCCAGCAGCTATTATTCGGGGGATTCACCCCTCCACTTT. This sequence encodes CASSYYSGDSPLHF.

Regarding this clone: Other DNA sequences in the same sample also yield this CDR3. V usage is TRBV18 and J usage is TRBJ1-1; unclear D gene. Per germline, CDR1 KGHSH and CDR2 LQKENI. CDR3 length: 13 amino acids. V lost 2 bases and J 1 base, leaving 5 bases between the germline ends. CDR3 bases: TGTGCCAGCTCACCAACCGGGAACACTGAAGCTTTCTTT. This codes for CASSPTGNTEAFF. Based on the CDR3 plus reference TRBV18 and TRBJ1-1, the full variable domain is NAGVMQNPRHLVRRRGQEARLRCSPMKGHSHVYWYRQLPEEGLKFMVYLQKENIIDESGMPKERFSAEFPKEGPSILRIQQVVRGDSAAYFCASSPTGNTEAFFGQGTRLTVV.

J is TRBJ2-3 and V is TRBV11-1; unclear D gene. Germline V CDR1 and CDR2: SGHAT, FQDESV (reference sequence). V lost 5 bases to trimming and J lost 0 bases, with 9 bases between them. The CDR3 extends over 14 amino acids. The CDR3 is CASSGGSSTDTQYF. CDR3 nucleotide sequence: TGTGCCAGCAGCGGCGGTTCTAGCACAGATACGCAGTATTTT.

V and J are TRBV19 and TRBJ2-2; D possibly corresponds to TRBD2 (5 bases). Between the trimmed V and J ends, which lost 4 bases and 0 bases, there was a span of 12 bases. Germline lookup yields CDR1 LNHDA and CDR2 SQIVND (reference sequence). The CDR3 spans 16 residues. In DNA, the CDR3 is TGTGCCAGTAGTAAAGGGCTAGCTGCGAACACCGGGGAGCTGTTTTTT. Amino acids: CASSKGLAANTGELFF.

V is TRBV10-3 and J is TRBJ1-4; D not resolved. Trimming removed 3 bases from V and 8 bases from J, with 10 bases in between. The CDR3 spans 13 residues. The germline V gene encodes CDR1 ENHRY and CDR2 SYGVKD. CDR3 nucleotides: TGTGCCATCAGTGATAGTAGCCGGGAAAAACTGTTTTTT. It specifies CAISDSSREKLFF.

This chain joins TRBV18 and TRBJ2-3, with D hard to call. In germline, CDR1 is KGHSH, CDR2 LQKENI. V was cut by 3 bases and J by 1 base, with 8 bases left in between. The CDR3 covers 14 residues. Here the CDR3 reads CASSPFERTDTQYF. CDR3 nucleotides: TGTGCCAGCTCACCGTTCGAGCGCACAGATACGCAGTATTTT. Looking up the rest from reference TRBV18 and TRBJ2-3 gives the full variable domain: NAGVMQNPRHLVRRRGQEARLRCSPMKGHSHVYWYRQLPEEGLKFMVYLQKENIIDESGMPKERFSAEFPKEGPSILRIQQVVRGDSAAYFCASSPFERTDTQYFGPGTRLTVL.

The chain employs TRBV10-2 and TRBJ1-5, with 7 nucleotides matching TRBD1. The CDR3 contains 14 residues. Trimming removed 7 bases from V and 2 bases from J; junction bases left unmatched: 5. Germline values: CDR1 WSHSY, CDR2 SAAADI. The CDR3 bases are TGCGCCAGCATGAGAACAGGGGGCAATCAGCCCCAGCATTTT. Translation gives CASMRTGGNQPQHF.

The gene calls are TRBV29-1 and TRBJ1-2; 9 nucleotides agree with TRBD1. The CDR3 sequence is 14 residues long. Trimming removed 3 bases from V and 7 bases from J; junction bases left unmatched: 9. CDR1 is SQVTM and CDR2 is ANQGSEA in the germline V gene. The CDR3 nucleotides are TGCAGCGTTGAGGAACAGGGGGCGCTTCGTGGCTACACCTTC. Translation: CSVEEQGALRGYTF.